Sequencing of this T cell receptor (beta chain) was carried out in a study of early T cells in non-severe SARS-CoV-2 infection. Study at large: Sequencing was performed on bulk RNA from unsorted whole blood, leaving chains unpaired. Points from the study as a whole: There was a bias toward anti-spike CD8 responses in VDJdb matching, which missed private and CD4 specificities.

This clonotype showed up just a few times. Its antigen is not identified. V was cut by 5 bases and J by 1 base, with 14 bases left in between. The germline gives CDR1 SGHAT, CDR2 FQNNGV. The CDR3 is 16 amino acids. Tagging with unique molecular identifiers was applied to individual cDNA molecules. TCRdb called the 5' RACE reads again in MiXCR, with one record for every CDR3 protein. In the table there are over 60,000 distinct CDR3 sequences, about an eighth of which are singletons. This rearrangement joins TRBV11-2 to TRBJ1-4, with D possibly being TRBD1 (6 bases). The TCR sequence derives from an adult who was a healthcare worker with PCR-confirmed SARS-CoV-2 infection or an uninfected control (not recorded which). Sequencing used whole blood, obtained at baseline. CDR3 residues: CASSMGATGTNEKLFF. The CDR3 DNA is TGTGCCAGCAGCATGGGGGCGACAGGAACTAATGAAAAACTGTTTTTT.